This paragraph covers one T cell receptor (beta chain) sequence. Its cognate antigen is unknown. The data are from a study of CD8+CD57+ T cells in acquired aplastic anemia. Study in general: DNA recovered from sorted CD4+ and CD8+ cells had a mean of approximately 3 ug.

Profiles of TCR beta VDJ and CDR3 were generated from a genomic DNA template. A single record per CDR3 protein comes from TCRdb applying MiXCR to the reads. The sample lists around 250,000 distinct CDR3 sequences, 45% to 70% occurring once. The CDR3 runs 13 residues. The V and J ends lost 1 base and 2 bases respectively, with 6 bases between them. Germline-derived CDR1 and CDR2 are LNHDA and SQIVND (reference sequence). Points from the study as a whole: No significant patient-versus-control difference appeared in CD8+ Simpson's diversity.

Sequenced: sorted CD4+, CD8+, or CD8+CD57+ T cells (not recorded which) from PBMCs. The gene calls are TRBV19 and TRBJ2-7; D unclear. The origin of this receptor is a human donor with severe aplastic anemia or a healthy control (not recorded which). CDR3 amino acids: CASSIADTYEQYF. Here the CDR3 DNA reads TGTGCCAGTAGTATAGCGGATACCTACGAGCAGTACTTC. The full variable domain, in which reference TRBV19 and TRBJ2-7 provide the parts outside the CDR3, is DGGITQSPKYLFRKEGQNVTLSCEQNLNHDAMYWYRQDPGQGLRLIYYSQIVNDFQKGDIAEGYSVSREKKESFPLTVTSAQKNPTAFYLCASSIADTYEQYFGPGTRLTVT.